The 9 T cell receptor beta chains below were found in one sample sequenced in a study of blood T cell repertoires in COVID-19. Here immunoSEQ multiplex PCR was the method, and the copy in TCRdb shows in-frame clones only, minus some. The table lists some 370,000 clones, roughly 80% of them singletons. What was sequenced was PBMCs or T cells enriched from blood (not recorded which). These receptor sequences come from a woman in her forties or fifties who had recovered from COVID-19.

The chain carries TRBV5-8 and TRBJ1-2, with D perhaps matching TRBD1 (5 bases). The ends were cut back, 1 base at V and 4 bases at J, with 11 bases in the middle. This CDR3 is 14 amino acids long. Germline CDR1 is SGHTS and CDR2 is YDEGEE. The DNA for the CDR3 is TGTGCCAGCAGCTTGCCAGGGATGGGCTATGGCTACACCTTC. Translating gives CASSLPGMGYGYTF.

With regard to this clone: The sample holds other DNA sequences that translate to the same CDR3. The CDR3 DNA is TGTGCCAGCAGTTTAACGGGGTATGGCTACACCTTC. Its protein is CASSLTGYGYTF. The chain links TRBV12-3 or TRBV12-4 to TRBJ1-2, with D unresolved. The CDR3 extends over 12 amino acids. Deletions cut 2 bases from V and 5 bases from J, with 6 bases between.

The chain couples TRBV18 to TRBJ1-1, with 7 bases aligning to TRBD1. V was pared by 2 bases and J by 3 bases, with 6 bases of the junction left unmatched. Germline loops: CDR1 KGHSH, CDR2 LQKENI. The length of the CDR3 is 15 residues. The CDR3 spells CASSPWGQRDTEAFF. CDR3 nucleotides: TGTGCCAGCTCACCATGGGGACAGCGTGACACTGAAGCTTTCTTT. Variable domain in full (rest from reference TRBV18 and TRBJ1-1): NAGVMQNPRHLVRRRGQEARLRCSPMKGHSHVYWYRQLPEEGLKFMVYLQKENIIDESGMPKERFSAEFPKEGPSILRIQQVVRGDSAAYFCASSPWGQRDTEAFFGQGTRLTVV.

CDR3 DNA: TGTGCCAGCAGCCAACGACTAGCGGGAGTAGTGCCCTACAATGAGCAGTTCTTC. Translated, it gives CASSQRLAGVVPYNEQFF. V usage is TRBV3-1 (or the pseudogene TRBV3-2) and J usage is TRBJ2-1; TRBD2 agrees at 12 bases. From germline, CDR1 is LGHDT and CDR2 YNNKEL (reference sequence). CDR3 length equals 18 residues. Trimming cost V 2 bases and J 2 bases; bases outside gene matches: 7.

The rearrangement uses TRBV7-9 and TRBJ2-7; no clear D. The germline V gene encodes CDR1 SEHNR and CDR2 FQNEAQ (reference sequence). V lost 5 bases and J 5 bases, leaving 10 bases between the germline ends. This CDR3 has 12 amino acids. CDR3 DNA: TGTGCCAGCAGCCCGCTTAGCCACGAGCAGTACTTC. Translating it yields CASSPLSHEQYF.

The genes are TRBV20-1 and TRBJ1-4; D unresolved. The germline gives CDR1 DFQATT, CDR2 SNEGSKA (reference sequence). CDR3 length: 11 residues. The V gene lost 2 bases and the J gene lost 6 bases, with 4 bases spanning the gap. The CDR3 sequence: CSARPDEKLFF. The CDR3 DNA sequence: TGCAGTGCTAGACCGGATGAAAAACTGTTTTTT.

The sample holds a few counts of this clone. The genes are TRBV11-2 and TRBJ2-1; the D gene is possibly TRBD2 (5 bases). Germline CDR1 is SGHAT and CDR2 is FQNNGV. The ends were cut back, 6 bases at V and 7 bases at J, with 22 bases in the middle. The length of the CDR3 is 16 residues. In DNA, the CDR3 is TGTGCCAGCAGTCTAGCTGGCGGAGTCGGGTGGAATGAGCAGTTCTTC. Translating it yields CASSLAGGVGWNEQFF.

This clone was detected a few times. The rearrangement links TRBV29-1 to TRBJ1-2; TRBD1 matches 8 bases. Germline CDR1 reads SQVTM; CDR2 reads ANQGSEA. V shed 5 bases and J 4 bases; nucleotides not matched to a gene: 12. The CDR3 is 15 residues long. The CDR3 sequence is CSVPTGLGTGYGYTF. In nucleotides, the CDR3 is TGCAGCGTTCCCACCGGATTGGGGACAGGCTATGGCTACACCTTC.

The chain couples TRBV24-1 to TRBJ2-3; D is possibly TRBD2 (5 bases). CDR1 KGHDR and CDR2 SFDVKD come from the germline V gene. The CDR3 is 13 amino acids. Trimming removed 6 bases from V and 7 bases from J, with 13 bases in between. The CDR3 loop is CATSPPGSYTQYF. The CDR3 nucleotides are TGTGCCACCAGTCCACCGGGGTCCTATACGCAGTATTTT.